Below, 25 T cell receptor beta chains from the same sample are listed, as sequenced in a study of OX40 agonist ivuxolimab in advanced cancers. Clones were sequenced by immunoSEQ multiplex PCR, and TCRdb holds only the in-frame ones, with some missing. The data hold some 70,000 clones, with more than 70% observed a single time. Sequencing used CD4+ or CD8+ T cells sorted from blood, obtained in a trial of the OX40 agonist ivuxolimab. All receptors derive from an adult with an advanced solid tumor such as melanoma, head and neck, liver or kidney cancer.

The sample holds a few counts of this clone. The chain couples TRBV7-6 to TRBJ2-7; perhaps D is TRBD1 or TRBD2 (5 bases each). V dropped 5 bases and J dropped 4 bases, with 9 bases sitting between them. Germline values: CDR1 SGHVS, CDR2 FNYEAQ. This CDR3 comprises 12 residues. For the CDR3, the DNA is TGTGCCAGCAGCCCTGGGGGTTACGAGCAGTACTTC. Protein sequence: CASSPGGYEQYF.

The gene calls are TRBV5-1 and TRBJ2-7; D perhaps matches TRBD2 (7 bases). The germline CDR1 and CDR2 sequences are SGHRS and YFSETQ. V lost 3 bases and J 5 bases, leaving 18 bases between the germline ends. The CDR3 runs to 15 residues. Written as DNA, the CDR3 is TGCGCCAGCAGCTCCGGGTGGGCGGGGGCCCACGAGCAGTACTTC. It translates to CASSSGWAGAHEQYF.

This clone was seen more than once but under ten times. The chain joins TRBV4-1 to TRBJ1-2; TRBD1 might be the D (5 bases). Trimming removed 0 bases at V and 4 bases at J, with 15 bases between. This CDR3 region has 16 residues. Per the germline V gene, CDR1 is MGHRA and CDR2 is YSYEKL. The CDR3 reads CASSQDVGTGAYGYTF. The CDR3 DNA reads TGCGCCAGCAGCCAAGATGTAGGTACAGGCGCCTATGGCTACACCTTC.

The genes are TRBV5-4 and TRBJ2-5, with 12 bases aligning to TRBD2. The CDR3 totals 17 residues. Germline V gives CDR1 SGHNT, CDR2 YYREEE (reference sequence). The J segment lost 3 bases and the V segment lost 4 bases, leaving 10 bases of the junction unmatched. This chain's CDR3 is CASSAGASGGAKETQYF. In DNA, the CDR3 is TGTGCCAGCAGCGCTGGAGCTAGCGGGGGGGCAAAAGAGACCCAGTACTTC.

The chain recombines TRBV5-4 with TRBJ2-2, with 7 bases that match TRBD1. CDR3 size: 16 residues. V trimming: 5 bases; J trimming: 0 bases; junction bases outside the gene matches: 7. The germline V gene has CDR1 SGHNT and CDR2 YYREEE (reference sequence). Here the CDR3 reads CASRRQTGTNTGELFF. Written as DNA, the CDR3 is TGTGCCAGCAGACGACAGACAGGGACGAACACCGGGGAGCTGTTTTTT.

This clone was observed a single time. The chain couples TRBV29-1 to TRBJ2-5; no definite D call. Germline V lookup: CDR1 SQVTM, CDR2 ANQGSEA. CDR3 length: 10 amino acids. Trimming took off 4 bases at V and 5 bases at J, with 5 bases between the two ends. Here the CDR3 reads CSVGFETQYF. In DNA, the CDR3 is TGCAGCGTTGGTTTCGAGACCCAGTACTTC.

The CDR3 reads CASSLAGGGYGYTF. The CDR3, as DNA: TGCGCCAGCAGCTTGGCCGGAGGAGGCTATGGCTACACCTTC. The chain uses TRBV5-1 and TRBJ1-2; D unclear. Germline V gene data show CDR1 as SGHRS and CDR2 as YFSETQ. This CDR3 has 14 amino acids. V was trimmed by 0 bases and J by 4 bases, leaving 10 bases between them.

V gene TRBV5-1 combines with J gene TRBJ1-2; the D gene is possibly TRBD1 (5 bases). CDR3 length: 15 residues. Germline V gives CDR1 SGHRS, CDR2 YFSETQ. V shed 4 bases and J shed 3 bases, with 16 bases lying between them. In DNA, the CDR3 is TGCGCCAGCAGCCCGAATCAGGGTATGCACTATGGCTACACCTTC. This encodes CASSPNQGMHYGYTF.

The CDR3 sequence is CASSLSGGTNTQYF. CDR3 bases: TGTGCCAGCTCTCTAAGCGGGGGGACCAATACGCAGTATTTT. V usage is TRBV7-8 and J usage is TRBJ2-3; 9 bases are shared with TRBD2. CDR3 size: 14 residues. Germline V gene sequence: CDR1 SGHVS, CDR2 FQNEAQ. V lost 8 bases, J lost 7 bases, and 10 bases stayed unmatched.

The table lists this clone with a few counts. This chain uses TRBV30 with TRBJ2-3, with D possibly TRBD2 on 7 matching bases. The V gene lost 3 bases and the J gene lost 5 bases, with 12 bases spanning the gap. From germline, CDR1 is GTSNPN and CDR2 SVGIG (reference sequence). The CDR3 is 13 amino acids. CDR3 region: CAWSRGAQDTQYF. For the CDR3, the DNA is TGTGCCTGGAGCCGGGGGGCACAAGATACGCAGTATTTT.

The chain recombines TRBV6-5 with TRBJ2-2, with 7 bases that match TRBD1. The germline gives CDR1 MNHEY, CDR2 SVGAGI. The CDR3 has 15 amino acids. Trimming took 9 bases from V and 1 from J; bases not matched to a gene: 8. The CDR3 DNA is TGTGCCAGACCTCTCGGGACAGAGAACACCGGGGAGCTGTTTTTT. Its translation is CARPLGTENTGELFF.

In this sample, this clone turned up once. The chain couples TRBV2 to TRBJ2-7; tentatively, D is TRBD1 (7 bases). Trimming removed 0 bases at V and 0 bases at J, with 15 bases between. This CDR3 contains 17 residues. Germline assignment: CDR1 SNHLY and CDR2 FYNNEI. In DNA, the CDR3 is TGTGCCAGCAGTGAAGCCGGGGGAAGGACAGGCTCCTACGAGCAGTACTTC. It codes for CASSEAGGRTGSYEQYF.

J is TRBJ1-5 and V is TRBV19; D may be TRBD1 (6 bases). The CDR3 consists of 16 residues. The V end lost 4 bases, the J end lost 1 base, and 14 bases lay between the germline ends. The germline CDR1 and CDR2 sequences are LNHDA and SQIVND (reference sequence). CDR3 DNA sequence: TGTGCCAGTAGTACAACCAGGGGAACAAGCAATCAGCCCCAGCATTTT. This gives the protein CASSTTRGTSNQPQHF.

The genes are TRBV28 and TRBJ2-7; tentatively, D is TRBD2 (7 bases). CDR1 is MDHEN, CDR2 SYDVKM, per germline. V lost 7 bases to trimming and J lost 7 bases, with 17 bases between them. The CDR3 totals 13 residues. The CDR3 DNA follows: TGTGCCAGCACCCGAGGGGGGGGCCAAGAGCAGTACTTC. Protein sequence: CASTRGGGQEQYF.

The chain joins TRBV5-6 to TRBJ2-2; 7 positions agree with TRBD1. The germline gives CDR1 SGHDT, CDR2 YYEEEE. V gave up 4 bases and J gave up 4 bases; unmatched junction bases: 10. The CDR3 spans 16 residues. CDR3 sequence: CASSLWTGRGTGELFF. The CDR3 DNA reads as TGTGCCAGCAGCCTTTGGACAGGAAGGGGCACCGGGGAGCTGTTTTTT.

The chain uses TRBV7-9 and TRBJ2-5, with D perhaps TRBD1 (6 bases). CDR3 length: 13 residues. Germline lookup yields CDR1 SEHNR and CDR2 FQNEAQ (reference sequence). With 6 bases removed from V and 5 bases from J, the gap between germline ends came to 13 bases. In DNA, the CDR3 is TGTGCCAGCAGAACACAGGGAGAGGAGACCCAGTACTTC. This encodes CASRTQGEETQYF.

Written as DNA, the CDR3 is TGTGCCAGCAGGGGCGCCGGGACATCCACCGGGGAGCTGTTTTTT. As protein: CASRGAGTSTGELFF. The V gene is TRBV6-1, the J gene TRBJ2-2; possible D gene TRBD1, 6 bases. In germline, CDR1 is MNHNS, CDR2 SASEGT. CDR3 size: 15 residues. Trimming shortened V by 6 bases and J by 4 bases, and 15 bases separated the two germline ends.

The rearrangement joins TRBV15 to TRBJ2-1, with TRBD1 identical over 7 bases. The CDR3 is 14 amino acids. Germline V CDR1 and CDR2: LNHNV, YYDKDF (reference sequence). J gave up 0 bases and V 9 bases, and 5 bases lay outside the gene matches. DNA for the CDR3: TGTGCCACACAACAGGGGAGCTCCTACAATGAGCAGTTCTTC. Translated, it gives CATQQGSSYNEQFF.

The chain is built from TRBV9 and TRBJ2-5, with a weak D call TRBD1 (5 bases). Per the germline V gene, CDR1 is SGDLS and CDR2 is YYNGEE. V dropped 0 bases and J dropped 5 bases, with 5 bases sitting between them. This CDR3 contains 12 residues. The CDR3 sequence: CASSVAGETQYF. For the CDR3, the DNA is TGTGCCAGCAGCGTAGCAGGGGAGACCCAGTACTTC.

The chain is built from TRBV5-1 and TRBJ2-3; D remains ambiguous. The CDR3 sequence is 15 residues long. Germline V lookup: CDR1 SGHRS, CDR2 YFSETQ. Trimming shortened V by 3 bases and J by 4 bases, and 15 bases separated the two germline ends. CDR3 protein: CASSSTSNPADTQYF. The CDR3 DNA follows: TGCGCCAGCAGCTCAACATCAAACCCAGCAGATACGCAGTATTTT.

On this clone: The sample has other DNA sequences that encode this CDR3 too. The chain has TRBV7-9 and TRBJ1-4, with TRBD1 identical over 7 bases. CDR1 and CDR2 (germline): SEHNR, FQNEAQ (reference sequence). J lost 5 bases, V lost 5 bases, and 5 bases had no gene match. The CDR3 sequence is 14 residues long. CDR3 coding DNA: TGTGCCAGCAGCCCGGGACAGCCGAATGAAAAACTGTTTTTT. It encodes CASSPGQPNEKLFF.

The rearrangement uses TRBV7-9 and TRBJ1-1; D may be TRBD1 (5 bases). This CDR3 region has 14 residues. Trimming pared 3 bases from V and 0 bases from J, leaving 8 bases between. Germline V gene sequence: CDR1 SEHNR, CDR2 FQNEAQ (reference sequence). The CDR3 nucleotides are TGTGCCAGCAGCTTCACAGGAATGAACACTGAAGCTTTCTTT. Its protein is CASSFTGMNTEAFF.

This chain uses TRBV7-9 with TRBJ1-4, with D perhaps TRBD1 (5 bases). The CDR3 extends over 14 amino acids. Germline V CDR1 and CDR2: SEHNR, FQNEAQ (reference sequence). V lost 6 bases to trimming and J lost 7 bases, with 15 bases between them. The CDR3 DNA sequence: TGTGCCAGCAGGCCGACAGAAAGGCGTGAAAAACTGTTTTTT. It yields the protein CASRPTERREKLFF.

This clone was recorded once. V is TRBV5-1 and J is TRBJ2-3; TRBD1 matches at 7 bases. CDR1 and CDR2 (germline): SGHRS, YFSETQ. The CDR3 sequence is 15 residues long. V trimming: 3 bases; J trimming: 0 bases; junction bases outside the gene matches: 4. CDR3: CASSSGQPSTDTQYF. In DNA, the CDR3 is TGCGCCAGCAGCTCGGGACAGCCTAGCACAGATACGCAGTATTTT.

This clone was counted a single time. The rearrangement joins TRBV10-3 to TRBJ1-1, with 7 positions matching TRBD1. CDR1 and CDR2 from the germline V gene are ENHRY and SYGVKD. With 11 bases clipped from V and 2 bases from J, the junction kept 11 bases outside the gene matches. CDR3 size: 14 residues. For the CDR3, the DNA is TGTGCCGCTGCGGCGGGACAGCATAACACTGAAGCTTTCTTT. It encodes CAAAAGQHNTEAFF.